The clone carrying this TCR beta chain was observed many times. Its antigen is as yet unknown. Each single cDNA molecule received a unique molecular identifier. TCRdb recomputed calls from the 5' RACE reads with MiXCR, one row per CDR3 protein. The sample carries 20,000 to 25,000 distinct CDR3 sequences, over 5.5% recorded once. Germline CDR1 GTSNPN, CDR2 SVGIG (reference sequence). Trimming stripped 4 bases from V and 5 bases from J, with 17 bases between. CDR3 length equals 14 residues. This sample is part of a study of early T cells in non-severe SARS-CoV-2 infection. Study background: Sequencing was performed on bulk RNA from unsorted whole blood, leaving chains unpaired.

Notes on the study in general: VDJdb matching, biased toward anti-spike CD8 responses, missed private and CD4 specificities.

The sample here was whole blood, taken at baseline. The chain joins TRBV30 to TRBJ1-2; tentative D call: TRBD1 (5 bases). The clonotype originates from an adult who was a healthcare worker with PCR-confirmed SARS-CoV-2 infection or an uninfected control (not recorded which). CDR3 sequence reads: CAWTAKGRVYGYTF. CDR3 nucleotide sequence: TGTGCCTGGACCGCAAAGGGCAGGGTATATGGCTACACCTTC.